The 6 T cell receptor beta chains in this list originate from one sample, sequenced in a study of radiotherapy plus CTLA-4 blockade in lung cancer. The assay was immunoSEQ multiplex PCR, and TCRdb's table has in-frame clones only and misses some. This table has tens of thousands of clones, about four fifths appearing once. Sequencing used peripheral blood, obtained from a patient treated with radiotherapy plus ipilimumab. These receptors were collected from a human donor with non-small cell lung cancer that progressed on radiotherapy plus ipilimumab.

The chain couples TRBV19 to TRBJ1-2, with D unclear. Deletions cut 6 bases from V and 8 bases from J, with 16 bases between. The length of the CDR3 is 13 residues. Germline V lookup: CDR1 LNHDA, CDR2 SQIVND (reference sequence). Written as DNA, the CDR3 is TGTGCCAGTAGGGGGTCACGCCCTGGGGGCTACACCTTC. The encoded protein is CASRGSRPGGYTF.

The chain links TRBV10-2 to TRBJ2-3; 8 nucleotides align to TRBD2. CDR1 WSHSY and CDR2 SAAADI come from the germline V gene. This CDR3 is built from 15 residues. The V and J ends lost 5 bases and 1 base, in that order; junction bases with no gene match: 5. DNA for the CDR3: TGCGCCAGCAGTTTATTAGCGGGGCGCACAGATACGCAGTATTTT. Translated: CASSLLAGRTDTQYF.

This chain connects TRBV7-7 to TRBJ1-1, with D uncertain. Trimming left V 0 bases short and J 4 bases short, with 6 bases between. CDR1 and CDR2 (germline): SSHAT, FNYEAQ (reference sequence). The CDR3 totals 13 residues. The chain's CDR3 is CASSLAHGTEAFF. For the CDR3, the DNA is TGTGCCAGCAGCTTAGCGCATGGCACTGAAGCTTTCTTT.

The CDR3 region is CAWSGAGPGWWTEAFF. For the CDR3, the DNA is TGTGCCTGGAGTGGGGCGGGGCCAGGGTGGTGGACTGAAGCTTTCTTT. This rearrangement joins TRBV30 to TRBJ1-1; the D gene is possibly TRBD1 (5 bases). The length of the CDR3 is 16 residues. Looked up from germline, CDR1 is GTSNPN and CDR2 is SVGIG (reference sequence). V was trimmed by 1 base and J by 5 bases, leaving 20 bases between them. Based on the CDR3 plus reference TRBV30 and TRBJ1-1, the full variable domain is SQTIHQWPATLVQPVGSPLSLECTVEGTSNPNLYWYRQAAGRGLQLLFYSVGIGQISSEVPQNLSASRPQDRQFILSSKKLLLSDSGFYLCAWSGAGPGWWTEAFFGQGTRLTVV.

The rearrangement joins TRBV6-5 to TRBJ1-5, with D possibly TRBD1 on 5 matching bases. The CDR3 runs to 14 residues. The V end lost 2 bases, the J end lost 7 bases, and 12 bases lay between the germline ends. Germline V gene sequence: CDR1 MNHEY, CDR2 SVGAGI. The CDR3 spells CASSYGGTRQPQHF. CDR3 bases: TGTGCCAGCAGTTACGGGGGGACCAGGCAGCCCCAGCATTTT.

CDR3 DNA: TGTGCCAGTAGTATTTTTAGTAACTCCTACAATGAGCAGTTCTTC. Residues: CASSIFSNSYNEQFF. This chain connects TRBV19 to TRBJ2-1; D is unclear. V was trimmed by 3 bases and J by 0 bases, leaving 9 bases between them. This CDR3 is 15 amino acids long. In germline, CDR1 is LNHDA, CDR2 SQIVND (reference sequence).